A single sample gave rise to the 14 T cell receptor beta chains below, sequenced in a study of shared clonotypes between healthy human individuals. Sequenced by immunoSEQ multiplex PCR; TCRdb stores in-frame clones only, minus some. The sample has about 2.4 million clones, more than 85% seen once. The sample consisted of naive CD4+ T cells from PBMCs. The subset was: CD45RA+ positively selected. The receptors shown here come from a man in his late teens or twenties in good health. Some clones in this sample may be carry-over from other donors' samples.

The V gene is TRBV27, the J gene TRBJ1-1; D not certain. The CDR3 contains 16 residues. The germline CDR1 and CDR2 sequences are MNHEY and SMNVEV (reference sequence). V was trimmed by 7 bases and J by 5 bases, leaving 23 bases between them. The CDR3 here is CASTTLSGVLRTEAFF. In DNA form, the CDR3 reads TGTGCCAGCACCACACTCTCCGGGGTCTTGAGGACTGAAGCTTTCTTT.

A remark on this clone: Other nucleotide sequences in the sample specify the same CDR3. The rearrangement joins TRBV19 to TRBJ2-3; D is tentatively TRBD1 or TRBD2 (5 bases each). The germline CDR1 and CDR2 sequences are LNHDA and SQIVND (reference sequence). The CDR3 runs 13 residues. The V gene lost 1 base and the J gene lost 3 bases, with 5 bases spanning the gap. The CDR3 DNA follows: TGTGCCAGTAGTATAGGGGGGACAGATACGCAGTATTTT. As protein: CASSIGGTDTQYF.

As concerns this clone: The sample has other DNA sequences that encode this CDR3 too. The J gene is TRBJ1-1, the V gene TRBV28; D is ambiguous. CDR1 MDHEN and CDR2 SYDVKM come from the germline V gene. The CDR3 runs to 13 residues. V was shortened by 4 bases and J by 0 bases, with 6 bases between the two germline ends. DNA of the CDR3: TGTGCCAGCAGTTCCCAGCTGAACACTGAAGCTTTCTTT. Protein: CASSSQLNTEAFF.

This CDR3 is CASSLAGRKDEQFF. Written as DNA, the CDR3 is TGTGCCAGCAGCTTAGCCGGGAGGAAGGATGAGCAGTTCTTC. The chain has TRBV7-9 and TRBJ2-1; 7 positions match TRBD2. The length of the CDR3 is 14 residues. Per germline, CDR1 SEHNR and CDR2 FQNEAQ (reference sequence). J was trimmed by 8 bases and V by 0 bases; bases with no gene match: 4.

This chain connects TRBV7-9 to TRBJ1-1; perhaps TRBD1 as D (5 bases). The germline gives CDR1 SEHNR, CDR2 FQNEAQ (reference sequence). V was clipped by 5 bases and J by 5 bases, with 18 bases between them. The CDR3 spans 15 residues. The CDR3 is CASSPRSGESTEAFF. Written as DNA, the CDR3 is TGTGCCAGCAGCCCACGGTCGGGGGAGAGTACTGAAGCTTTCTTT.

This clone was seen a single time. The CDR3 sequence is CASSVPGQGKEQYF. CDR3 nucleotide sequence: TGTGCCAGCAGTGTTCCGGGACAGGGTAAGGAGCAGTACTTC. V is TRBV28 and J is TRBJ2-7; 9 bases fit TRBD1. J lost 7 bases, V lost 5 bases, and 9 bases had no gene match. The CDR3 runs to 14 residues. Germline V lookup: CDR1 MDHEN, CDR2 SYDVKM.

This clone was seen only once. The chain employs TRBV29-1 and TRBJ2-6; 12 bases agree with TRBD1. Looked up from germline, CDR1 is SQVTM and CDR2 is ANQGSEA. V shed 6 bases, J shed 4 bases, and the junction held 10 bases outside the gene matches. CDR3 length: 17 amino acids. In nucleotides, the CDR3 is TGCAGCGTCATTTCCGGGACAGGGGGCTTAGGGGCCAACGTCCTGACTTTC. It codes for CSVISGTGGLGANVLTF. Drawing the rest from reference TRBV29-1 and TRBJ2-6, the complete variable domain is SAVISQKPSRDICQRGTSLTIQCQVDSQVTMMFWYRQQPGQSLTLIATANQGSEATYESGFVIDKFPISRPNLTFSTLTVSNMSPEDSSIYLCSVISGTGGLGANVLTFGAGSRLTVL.

The sample holds one count of this clone. The chain uses TRBV29-1 and TRBJ1-5; D is perhaps TRBD1 (6 bases). Trimming took off 6 bases at V and 4 bases at J, with 16 bases between the two ends. This CDR3 is built from 14 residues. Germline V gene data show CDR1 as SQVTM and CDR2 as ANQGSEA. DNA for the CDR3: TGCAGCGTGAAGGGGGGGGGACCTAATCAGCCCCAGCATTTT. Its translation is CSVKGGGPNQPQHF.

In this sample, this clone turned up once. The chain couples TRBV6-5 to TRBJ1-1; D possibly corresponds to TRBD1 (5 bases). The germline CDR1 and CDR2 sequences are MNHEY and SVGAGI. The length of the CDR3 is 16 residues. Trimming cost V 4 bases and J 3 bases, with 18 bases left between them. The DNA of the CDR3 is TGTGCCAGCAGTTTCCAGAGTCCAGGGTTTGACACTGAAGCTTTCTTT. It yields the protein CASSFQSPGFDTEAFF.

The rearrangement uses TRBV9 and TRBJ1-2, with unresolved D. Trimming left V 3 bases short and J 5 bases short, with 11 bases between. The CDR3 runs 13 residues. Per the germline V gene, CDR1 is SGDLS and CDR2 is YYNGEE. CDR3: CASSGRAGYGYTF. Written as DNA, the CDR3 is TGTGCCAGCAGCGGAAGGGCCGGGTATGGCTACACCTTC.

The chain uses TRBV6-1 and TRBJ2-2; 7 bases fit TRBD1. The CDR3 extends over 15 amino acids. V was clipped by 8 bases and J by 1 base; unmatched bases: 7. CDR1 and CDR2 from the germline V gene are MNHNS and SASEGT. The CDR3 DNA follows: TGTGCCAGCGCGAGGGGGCAGGGGAACACCGGGGAGCTGTTTTTT. It specifies CASARGQGNTGELFF.

This chain joins TRBV27 and TRBJ2-3, with 7 positions matching TRBD2. V lost 3 bases to trimming and J lost 2 bases; unmatched junction nucleotides: 5. CDR3 length: 15 residues. CDR1 is MNHEY, CDR2 SMNVEV, per germline (reference sequence). Here the CDR3 DNA reads TGTGCCAGCAGTTTCGGACTAGTTCCCACAGATACGCAGTATTTT. Amino acid sequence: CASSFGLVPTDTQYF.

The chain has TRBV4-1 and TRBJ2-7; 9 nucleotides align to TRBD1. Per the germline V gene, CDR1 is MGHRA and CDR2 is YSYEKL. With V trimmed by 5 bases and J by 2 bases, 7 bases remained unmatched. The CDR3 runs to 15 residues. The CDR3 bases are TGCGCCAGCAGCTCGGGACAGGGCCTGACCTACGAGCAGTACTTC. Its protein product is CASSSGQGLTYEQYF.

This chain connects TRBV2 to TRBJ2-6, with D uncertain. Per germline, CDR1 SNHLY and CDR2 FYNNEI. The CDR3 is 13 residues long. Trimming stripped 3 bases from V and 11 bases from J, with 11 bases between. In nucleotides, the CDR3 is TGTGCCAGCAGTGAGGGTCAGGCTTACGTCCTGACTTTC. It yields the protein CASSEGQAYVLTF.